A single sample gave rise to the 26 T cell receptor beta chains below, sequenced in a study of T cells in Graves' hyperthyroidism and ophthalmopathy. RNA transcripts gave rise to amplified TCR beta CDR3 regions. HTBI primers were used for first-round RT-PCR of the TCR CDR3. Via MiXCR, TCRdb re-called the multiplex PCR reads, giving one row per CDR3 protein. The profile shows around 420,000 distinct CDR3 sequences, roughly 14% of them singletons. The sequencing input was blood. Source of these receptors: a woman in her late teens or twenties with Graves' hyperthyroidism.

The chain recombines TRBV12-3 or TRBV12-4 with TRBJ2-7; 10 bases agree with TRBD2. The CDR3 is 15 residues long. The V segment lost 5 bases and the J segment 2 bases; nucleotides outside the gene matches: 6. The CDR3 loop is CASSPRAGGAYEQYF. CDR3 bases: TGTGCCAGCAGTCCGAGAGCGGGAGGGGCCTACGAGCAGTACTTC.

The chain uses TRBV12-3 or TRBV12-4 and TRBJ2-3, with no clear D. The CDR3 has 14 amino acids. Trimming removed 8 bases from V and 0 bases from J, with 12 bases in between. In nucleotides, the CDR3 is TGTGCCAGCCGCTCCGATATGAGCACAGATACGCAGTATTTT. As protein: CASRSDMSTDTQYF.

CDR3 bases: TGCGCCAGCAGCCGAGGGCCCAGGGAGGGGGACACTGAAGCTTTCTTT. As protein: CASSRGPREGDTEAFF. The genes are TRBV4-3 and TRBJ1-1; a possible D gene is TRBD1 (6 bases). The CDR3 runs to 16 residues. Looked up from germline, CDR1 is LGHNA and CDR2 is YSLEER. The V and J ends lost 4 bases and 3 bases respectively, with 18 bases between them.

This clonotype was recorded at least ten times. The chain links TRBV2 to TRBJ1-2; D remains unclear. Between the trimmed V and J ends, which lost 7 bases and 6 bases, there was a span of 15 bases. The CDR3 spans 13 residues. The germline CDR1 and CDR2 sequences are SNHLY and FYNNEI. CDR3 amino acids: CASIDGRVHGYTF. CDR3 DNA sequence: TGTGCCAGCATAGATGGGAGGGTTCATGGCTACACCTTC.

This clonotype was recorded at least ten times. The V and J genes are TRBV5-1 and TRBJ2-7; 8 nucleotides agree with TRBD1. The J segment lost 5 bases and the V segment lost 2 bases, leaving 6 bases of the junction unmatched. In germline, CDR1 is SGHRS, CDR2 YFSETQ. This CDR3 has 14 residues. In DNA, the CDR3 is TGCGCCAGCAGCTTCAGGGGGCAATTCCACGAGCAGTACTTC. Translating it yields CASSFRGQFHEQYF.

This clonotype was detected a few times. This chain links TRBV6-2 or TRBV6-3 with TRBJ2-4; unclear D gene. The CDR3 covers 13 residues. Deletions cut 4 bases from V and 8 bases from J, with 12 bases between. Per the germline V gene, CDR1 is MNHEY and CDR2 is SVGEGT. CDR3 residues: CASSSTQSHIQYF. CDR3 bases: TGTGCCAGCAGTTCCACCCAGAGCCACATTCAGTACTTC.

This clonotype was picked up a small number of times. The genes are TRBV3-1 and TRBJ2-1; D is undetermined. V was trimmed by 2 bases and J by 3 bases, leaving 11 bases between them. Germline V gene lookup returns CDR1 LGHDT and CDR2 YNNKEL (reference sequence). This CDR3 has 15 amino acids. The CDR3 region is CASSQLRFGYNEQFF. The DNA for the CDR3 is TGTGCCAGCAGCCAACTAAGATTCGGCTACAATGAGCAGTTCTTC.

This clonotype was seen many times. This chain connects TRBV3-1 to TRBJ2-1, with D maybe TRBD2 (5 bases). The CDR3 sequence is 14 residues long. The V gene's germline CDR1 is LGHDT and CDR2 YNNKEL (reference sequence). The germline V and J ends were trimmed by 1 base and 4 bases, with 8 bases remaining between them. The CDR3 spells CASSQGGRYNEQFF. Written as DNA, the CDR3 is TGTGCCAGCAGCCAAGGCGGGCGTTACAATGAGCAGTTCTTC.

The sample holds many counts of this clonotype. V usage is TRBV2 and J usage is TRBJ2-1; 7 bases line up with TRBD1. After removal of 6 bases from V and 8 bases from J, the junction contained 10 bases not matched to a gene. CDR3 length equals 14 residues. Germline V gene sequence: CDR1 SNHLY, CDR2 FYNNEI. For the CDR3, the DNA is TGTGCCAGCAGCATCGAACAGGGGAATTATGAGCAGTTCTTC. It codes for CASSIEQGNYEQFF. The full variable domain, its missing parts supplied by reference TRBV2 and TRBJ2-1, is EPEVTQTPSHQVTQMGQEVILRCVPISNHLYFYWYRQILGQKVEFLVSFYNNEISEKSEIFDDQFSVERPDGSNFTLKIRSTKLEDSAMYFCASSIEQGNYEQFFGPGTRLTVL.

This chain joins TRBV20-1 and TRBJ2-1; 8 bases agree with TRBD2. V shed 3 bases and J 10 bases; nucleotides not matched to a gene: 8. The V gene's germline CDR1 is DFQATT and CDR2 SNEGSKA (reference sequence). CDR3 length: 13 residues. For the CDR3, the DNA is TGCAGTGCTAGCGGGAGGGCCAATTCCGAGCAGTTCTTC. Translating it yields CSASGRANSEQFF.

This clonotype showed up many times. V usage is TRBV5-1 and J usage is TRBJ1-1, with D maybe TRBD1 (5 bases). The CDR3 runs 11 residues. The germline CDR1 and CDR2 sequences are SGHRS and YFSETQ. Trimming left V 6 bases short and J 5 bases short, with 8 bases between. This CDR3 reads CASNQGTEAFF. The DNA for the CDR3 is TGCGCCAGCAATCAGGGAACTGAAGCTTTCTTT.

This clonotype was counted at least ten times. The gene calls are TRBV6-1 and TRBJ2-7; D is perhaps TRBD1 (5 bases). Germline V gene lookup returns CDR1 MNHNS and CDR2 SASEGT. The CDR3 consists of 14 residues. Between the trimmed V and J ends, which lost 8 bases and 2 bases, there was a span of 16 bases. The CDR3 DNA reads TGTGCCAGCGTTGGGCTGACAGATGCCTACGAGCAGTACTTC. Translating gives CASVGLTDAYEQYF.

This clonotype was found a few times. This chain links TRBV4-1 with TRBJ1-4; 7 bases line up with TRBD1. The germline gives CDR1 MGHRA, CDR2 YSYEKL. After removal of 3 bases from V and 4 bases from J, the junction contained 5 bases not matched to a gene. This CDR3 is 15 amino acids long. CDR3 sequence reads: CASSQGTADNEKLFF. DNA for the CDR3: TGCGCCAGCAGCCAGGGGACAGCCGATAATGAAAAACTGTTTTTT.

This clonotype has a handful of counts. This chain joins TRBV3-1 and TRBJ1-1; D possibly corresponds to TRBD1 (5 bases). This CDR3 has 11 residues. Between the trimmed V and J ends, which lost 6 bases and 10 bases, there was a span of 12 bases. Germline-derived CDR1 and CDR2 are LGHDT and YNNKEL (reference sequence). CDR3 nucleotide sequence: TGTGCCAGCAGAGGGGCCGGGGGAGCTTTCTTT. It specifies CASRGAGGAFF. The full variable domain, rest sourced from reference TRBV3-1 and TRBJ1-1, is DTAVSQTPKYLVTQMGNDKSIKCEQNLGHDTMYWYKQDSKKFLKIMFSYNNKELIINETVPNRFSPKSPDKAHLNLHINSLELGDSAVYFCASRGAGGAFFGQGTRLTVV.

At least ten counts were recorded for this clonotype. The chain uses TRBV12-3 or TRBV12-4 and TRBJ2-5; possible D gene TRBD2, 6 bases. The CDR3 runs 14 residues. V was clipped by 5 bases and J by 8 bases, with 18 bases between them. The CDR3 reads CASSPDLARGTQYF. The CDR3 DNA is TGTGCCAGCAGTCCCGACCTAGCGAGGGGCACCCAGTACTTC.

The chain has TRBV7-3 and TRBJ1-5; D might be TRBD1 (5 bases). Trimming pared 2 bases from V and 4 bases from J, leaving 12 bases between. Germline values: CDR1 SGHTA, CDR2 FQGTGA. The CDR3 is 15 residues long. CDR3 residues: CASSLWGGGNQPQHF. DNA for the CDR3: TGTGCCAGCAGCTTATGGGGCGGTGGTAATCAGCCCCAGCATTTT.

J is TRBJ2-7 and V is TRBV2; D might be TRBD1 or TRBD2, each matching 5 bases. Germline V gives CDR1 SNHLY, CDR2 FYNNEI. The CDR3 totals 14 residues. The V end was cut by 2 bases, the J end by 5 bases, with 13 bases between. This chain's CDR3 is CASSEMDRGDEQYF. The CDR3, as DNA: TGTGCCAGCAGTGAAATGGACCGGGGCGACGAGCAGTACTTC. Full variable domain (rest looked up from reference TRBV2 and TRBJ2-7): EPEVTQTPSHQVTQMGQEVILRCVPISNHLYFYWYRQILGQKVEFLVSFYNNEISEKSEIFDDQFSVERPDGSNFTLKIRSTKLEDSAMYFCASSEMDRGDEQYFGPGTRLTVT.

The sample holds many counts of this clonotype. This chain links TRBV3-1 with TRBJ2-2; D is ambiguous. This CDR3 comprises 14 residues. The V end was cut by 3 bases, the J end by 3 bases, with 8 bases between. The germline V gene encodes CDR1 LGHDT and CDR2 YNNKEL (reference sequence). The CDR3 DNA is TGTGCCAGCAGCCAGACCGTCGACACCGGGGAGCTGTTTTTT. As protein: CASSQTVDTGELFF. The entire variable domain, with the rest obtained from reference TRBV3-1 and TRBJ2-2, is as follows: DTAVSQTPKYLVTQMGNDKSIKCEQNLGHDTMYWYKQDSKKFLKIMFSYNNKELIINETVPNRFSPKSPDKAHLNLHINSLELGDSAVYFCASSQTVDTGELFFGEGSRLTVL.

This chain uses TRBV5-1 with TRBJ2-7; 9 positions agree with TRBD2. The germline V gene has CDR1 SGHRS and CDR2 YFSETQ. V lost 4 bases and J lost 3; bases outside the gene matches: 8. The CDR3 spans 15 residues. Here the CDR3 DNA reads TGCGCCAGCAGCCCGGCGACTAGCGGATTCTACGAGCAGTACTTC. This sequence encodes CASSPATSGFYEQYF.

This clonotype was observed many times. CDR3 loop: CASSYNRKEKLFF. In nucleotides, the CDR3 is TGTGCCAGCAGTTATAACAGGAAGGAAAAACTGTTTTTT. V usage is TRBV6-1 and J usage is TRBJ1-4; TRBD1 is a possible D gene (5 bases). The V gene's germline CDR1 is MNHNS and CDR2 SASEGT. The V end lost 5 bases, the J end lost 8 bases, and 12 bases lay between the germline ends. The CDR3 length is 13 residues.

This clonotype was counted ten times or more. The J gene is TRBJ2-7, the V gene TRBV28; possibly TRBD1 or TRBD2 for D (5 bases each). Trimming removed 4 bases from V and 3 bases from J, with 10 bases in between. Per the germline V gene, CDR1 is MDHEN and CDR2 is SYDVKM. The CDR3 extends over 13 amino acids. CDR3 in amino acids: CASSYGAFYEQYF. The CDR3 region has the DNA TGTGCCAGCAGTTACGGGGCCTTCTACGAGCAGTACTTC.

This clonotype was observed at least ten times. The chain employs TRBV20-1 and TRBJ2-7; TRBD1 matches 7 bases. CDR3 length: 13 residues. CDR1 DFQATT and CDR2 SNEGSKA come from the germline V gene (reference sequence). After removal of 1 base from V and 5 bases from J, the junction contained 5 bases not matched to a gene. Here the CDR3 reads CSARADRFHEQYF. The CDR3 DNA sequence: TGCAGTGCTAGAGCGGACAGGTTTCACGAGCAGTACTTC.

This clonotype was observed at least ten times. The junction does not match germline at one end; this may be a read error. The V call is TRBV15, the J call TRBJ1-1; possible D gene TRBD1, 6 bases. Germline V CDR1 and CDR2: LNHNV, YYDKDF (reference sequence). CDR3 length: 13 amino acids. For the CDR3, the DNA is TGTGCCACCAGCCGAGAAACAGGGACTGAAGCTTTCTTT. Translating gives CATSRETGTEAFF.

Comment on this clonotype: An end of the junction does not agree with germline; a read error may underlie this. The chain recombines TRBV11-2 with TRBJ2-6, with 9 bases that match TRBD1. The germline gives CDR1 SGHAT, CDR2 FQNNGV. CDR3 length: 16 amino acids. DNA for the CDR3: TGTGCCAGCAGCCTTCGACAGGGGGTTGGGGCCAACGTCCCGACTTTC. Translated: CASSLRQGVGANVPTF.

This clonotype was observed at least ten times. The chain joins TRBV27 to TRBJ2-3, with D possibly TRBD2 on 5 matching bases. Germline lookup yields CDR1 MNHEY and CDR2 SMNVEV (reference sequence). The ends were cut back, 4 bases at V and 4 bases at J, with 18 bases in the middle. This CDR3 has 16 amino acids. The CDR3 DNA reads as TGTGCCAGCAGTTCCCGCCTACTAGGGCGCTCAGATACGCAGTATTTT. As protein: CASSSRLLGRSDTQYF.

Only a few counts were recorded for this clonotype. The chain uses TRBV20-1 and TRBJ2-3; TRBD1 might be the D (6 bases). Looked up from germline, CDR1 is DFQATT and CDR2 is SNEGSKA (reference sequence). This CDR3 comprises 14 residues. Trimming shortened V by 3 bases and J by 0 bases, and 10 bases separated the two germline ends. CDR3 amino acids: CSASQGSSTDTQYF. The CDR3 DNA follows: TGCAGTGCTAGCCAGGGGTCTAGCACAGATACGCAGTATTTT.